A selection of T cell receptor beta chains follows, all from one sample in a study of cytomegalovirus exposure and HLA in healthy donors. Only in-frame clones appear in the TCRdb table, and some are missing; sequencing was by immunoSEQ multiplex PCR. The sample has 75,000 to 100,000 clones, 65% to 75% seen once. Sequencing was performed on PBMCs. These TCRs come from a female donor in good health and CMV-seropositive. Both conserved end residues are part of each CDR3. Each record gives: CDR3 length, V gene, CDR3 protein.

15	TRBV29-1	CSATEGRFSGNTIYF
14	TRBV7-8	CASSLGGGYNEQFF
13	TRBV7-3	CASRGQENSPLHF
15	TRBV2	CASSASVVSNTEAFF
14	TRBV10-3	CAIGTGQASYEQYF
14	TRBV4-3	CASSQLTGRTEAFF
13	TRBV7-7	CASSRDRGETQYF
15	TRBV7-2	CASSFLGGSTDTQYF
15	TRBV28	CASSVRSPGANVLTF
16	TRBV4-1	CASSQGAMVGGYGYTF
15	TRBV7-2	CASSPGTGFNQPQHF
14	TRBV5-4	CASSSSGRWKTQYF
16	TRBV6-6	CASSPEAGANTGELFF
14	TRBV6-6	CASSGQGRNQPQHF
15	TRBV5-1	CASSLGGQFNEKLFF
11	TRBV2	CASRRSYEQYF
14	TRBV6-5	CASSYGRAHTEAFF
15	TRBV6-4	CASSAGKGGNEKLFF
13	TRBV30	CAWSGEDGNTIYF
17	TRBV4-2	CASSQAPAALSTDTQYF
14	TRBV30	CAWRLAGGQETQYF
16	TRBV4-3	CASSQGLAGSSYEQYF
15	TRBV11-1	CASSSLGTKHGTQYF
14	TRBV28	CASSRGRGFYGYTF
16	TRBV10-3	CAIRAGTGGVTDTQYF
16	TRBV7-8	CASSLDHRVLSETQYF
13	TRBV7-2	CASSYRPTDTQYF
15	TRBV7-2	CASSSTGTGAKTQYF
15	TRBV7-9	CASSTDREIGNTIYF
13	TRBV9	CASSDGAGNTIYF
15	TRBV7-9	CASSLGGQRYNEQFF
16	TRBV18	CASSRYTSGGANEQFF
15	TRBV6-5	CASSSGGGAYNEQFF
16	TRBV5-6	CASSAGDPRSTGELFF
17	TRBV7-9	CASSFPRDSTSTDTQYF
13	TRBV6-5	CASVKVGGVGAFF
12	TRBV19	CASSMTKGTQYF
14	TRBV28	CASSSNREITEAFF
13	TRBV4-1	CASSISPHSGVFF
11	TRBV19	CASKREETQYF
12	TRBV7-2	CASSLSADTQYF
13	TRBV4-2	CASSQEVWSEQFF
19	TRBV28	CASSLWGTGGAGTDEKLFF
15	TRBV28	CASSLGQGILYGYTF
16	TRBV9	CASSVAAQTFINEQFF
13	TRBV6-1	CASSESTVSPQHF
19	TRBV4-3	CASSQDMGTGGPTQYEQYF
12	TRBV2	CASSSQGDEQYF
14	TRBV9	CASSAQAAKNIQYF
19	TRBV5-1	CASSLDRGREDSGANVLTF
12	TRBV15	CATRTSGDTQYF
16	TRBV4-2	CASSQDQRGDGYEQFF
17	TRBV28	CASSPRDRRSSSYEQYF